A single sample is the source of the 18 T cell receptor beta chains below, sequenced in a study of blood T cell repertoires in COVID-19. Measured with immunoSEQ multiplex PCR; TCRdb has only the in-frame clones, and not every one. The table has hundreds of thousands of clones, 85% seen once; the top ten hold around 4%. What was sequenced was peripheral blood. The source is a woman in her 50s with active or convalescent COVID-19.

The genes are TRBV7-3 and TRBJ1-2; 10 bases line up with TRBD1. V shed 0 bases and J 6 bases; nucleotides not matched to a gene: 7. Germline values: CDR1 SGHTA, CDR2 FQGTGA. The CDR3 extends over 16 amino acids. CDR3 sequence (DNA): TGTGCCAGCAGCTTAACGCCCGGACAGGGGGGCGATGGCTACACCTTC. It translates to CASSLTPGQGGDGYTF.

This clone was observed a few times. The chain links TRBV30 to TRBJ2-7; D gene ambiguous. CDR1 GTSNPN and CDR2 SVGIG come from the germline V gene (reference sequence). The CDR3 consists of 13 residues. Trimming stripped 2 bases from V and 1 base from J, with 9 bases between. CDR3 loop: CAWSNDGSYEQYF. The CDR3 coding sequence is TGTGCCTGGAGTAACGACGGGTCCTACGAGCAGTACTTC.

This chain links TRBV12-5 with TRBJ1-1; D possibly corresponds to TRBD1 (6 bases). The CDR3 spans 15 residues. Trimming removed 4 bases at V and 5 bases at J, with 17 bases between. Germline V CDR1 and CDR2: LGHNT, FRNRAP. CDR3 nucleotides: TGTGCTAGTGGTTGGGGGCAGAGGGGCGGGACTGAAGCTTTCTTT. Translated, it gives CASGWGQRGGTEAFF.

The chain joins TRBV5-1 to TRBJ2-2; 9 bases match TRBD1. This CDR3 comprises 17 residues. V shed 2 bases, J shed 0 bases, and the junction held 5 bases outside the gene matches. Germline assignment: CDR1 SGHRS and CDR2 YFSETQ. CDR3: CASSFGTGFANTGELFF. The DNA for the CDR3 is TGCGCCAGCAGCTTCGGGACAGGGTTTGCGAACACCGGGGAGCTGTTTTTT.

This sequence joins TRBV9 and TRBJ1-5; no firm D call. The germline V gene has CDR1 SGDLS and CDR2 YYNGEE. V lost 3 bases, J lost 6 bases, and 19 bases lay in between. The CDR3 length is 16 residues. The CDR3 here is CASSGGNLYSSQPQHF. CDR3 nucleotide sequence: TGTGCCAGCAGCGGAGGGAACCTCTACTCGAGTCAGCCCCAGCATTTT.

Here the CDR3 DNA reads TGCGCCAGCAGTCAATCCCAGGGGCTCTCTGGAAACACCATATATTTT. Amino acids: CASSQSQGLSGNTIYF. The chain recombines TRBV23-1 with TRBJ1-3, with TRBD1 as a possible D gene (6 bases). TRBV23-1 is classed as an ORF, of uncertain function. Trimming left V 0 bases short and J 0 bases short, with 9 bases between. This CDR3 is built from 16 residues.

In its sample, this clone was seen once. This CDR3 reads CASSPQGQGLRPQHF. CDR3 coding DNA: TGTGCCAGTAGTCCTCAGGGACAGGGACTTCGGCCCCAGCATTTT. The chain has TRBV19 and TRBJ1-5; TRBD1 matches 9 bases. The CDR3 has 15 residues. In germline, CDR1 is LNHDA, CDR2 SQIVND (reference sequence). V shed 5 bases, J shed 9 bases, and the junction held 11 bases outside the gene matches. Based on the CDR3 plus reference TRBV19 and TRBJ1-5, the full variable domain is DGGITQSPKYLFRKEGQNVTLSCEQNLNHDAMYWYRQDPGQGLRLIYYSQIVNDFQKGDIAEGYSVSREKKESFPLTVTSAQKNPTAFYLCASSPQGQGLRPQHFGDGTRLSIL.

This chain uses TRBV11-2 with TRBJ2-1; TRBD2 might be the D (6 bases). This CDR3 has 13 residues. V was cut by 7 bases and J by 10 bases, with 17 bases left in between. Germline values: CDR1 SGHAT, CDR2 FQNNGV. CDR3: CASKGLGDREQFF. CDR3 bases: TGTGCCAGCAAGGGACTGGGGGATCGGGAGCAGTTCTTC. Full variable domain (missing parts from reference TRBV11-2 and TRBJ2-1): EAGVAQSPRYKIIEKRQSVAFWCNPISGHATLYWYQQILGQGPKLLIQFQNNGVVDDSQLPKDRFSAERLKGVDSTLKIQPAKLEDSAVYLCASKGLGDREQFFGPGTRLTVL.

This chain uses TRBV2 with TRBJ2-3; 7 nucleotides line up with TRBD1. The trim removed 7 bases at V and 6 bases at J, leaving 4 bases unmatched. The germline V gene has CDR1 SNHLY and CDR2 FYNNEI. CDR3 length equals 12 residues. CDR3 coding DNA: TGTGCCAGCAAGATAGGGGGCGATACGCAGTATTTT. Amino acids: CASKIGGDTQYF.

J is TRBJ1-5 and V is TRBV4-1; D is ambiguous. The CDR3 spans 12 residues. CDR1 is MGHRA, CDR2 YSYEKL, per germline. Trimming removed 3 bases at V and 7 bases at J, with 7 bases between. The CDR3 protein is CASSQAGQPQHF. DNA of the CDR3: TGCGCCAGCAGCCAGGCCGGGCAGCCCCAGCATTTT.

J is TRBJ2-5 and V is TRBV12-3 or TRBV12-4; D call uncertain. CDR3 length: 13 amino acids. Trimming shortened V by 6 bases and J by 5 bases, and 13 bases separated the two germline ends. The CDR3 loop reads CASRYREVETQYF. The CDR3 DNA sequence: TGTGCCAGCAGATACAGAGAAGTGGAGACCCAGTACTTC.

The rearrangement uses TRBV28 and TRBJ2-1; TRBD2 aligns across 12 bases. The V gene's germline CDR1 is MDHEN and CDR2 SYDVKM. The junction had 7 bases not matched to a gene; V was cut back by 5 bases and J by 8 bases. This CDR3 contains 15 residues. For the CDR3, the DNA is TGTGCCAGCAGTCTAAGGACTAGCGGGAATTATGAGCAGTTCTTC. Translating it yields CASSLRTSGNYEQFF.

The genes are TRBV6-5 and TRBJ2-3; D is possibly TRBD2 (6 bases). This CDR3 comprises 13 residues. Trimming shortened V by 7 bases and J by 8 bases, and 16 bases separated the two germline ends. Germline V gives CDR1 MNHEY, CDR2 SVGAGI. CDR3 in amino acids: CASKAGTTGTQYF. CDR3 bases: TGTGCCAGCAAAGCGGGCACTACCGGTACGCAGTATTTT.

The chain uses TRBV19 and TRBJ1-1, with a tentative D call TRBD1 (5 bases). This CDR3 has 15 amino acids. Germline V gene data show CDR1 as LNHDA and CDR2 as SQIVND (reference sequence). V gave up 4 bases and J gave up 4 bases, with 16 bases separating them. The CDR3: CASSKGTWGSTEAFF. Here the CDR3 DNA reads TGTGCCAGTAGTAAGGGGACTTGGGGAAGCACTGAAGCTTTCTTT.

J is TRBJ1-2 and V is TRBV5-1; 11 nucleotides line up with TRBD1. The CDR3 totals 15 residues. The germline V gene encodes CDR1 SGHRS and CDR2 YFSETQ. After removal of 4 bases from V and 5 bases from J, the junction contained 7 bases not matched to a gene. The CDR3 protein is CASSKNGQGAYGYTF. The DNA for the CDR3 is TGCGCCAGCAGCAAAAACGGACAGGGGGCGTATGGCTACACCTTC.

The chain employs TRBV5-6 and TRBJ1-6; no clear D. V was shortened by 3 bases and J by 10 bases, with 14 bases between the two germline ends. Germline assignment: CDR1 SGHDT and CDR2 YYEEEE. The CDR3 length is 14 residues. The CDR3 DNA reads as TGTGCCAGCAGCTCCGGAAAGGGAGGCTCACCCCTCCACTTT. The encoded protein is CASSSGKGGSPLHF.

The chain links TRBV2 to TRBJ1-4, with TRBD1 as a possible D gene (6 bases). Trimming removed 3 bases at V and 4 bases at J, with 15 bases between. Per the germline V gene, CDR1 is SNHLY and CDR2 is FYNNEI. This CDR3 is 16 amino acids long. The CDR3 DNA sequence: TGTGCCAGCAGTGAGTTAGGGGGACCTTTTAATGAAAAACTGTTTTTT. Translating gives CASSELGGPFNEKLFF.

This chain joins TRBV20-1 and TRBJ1-4; tentative D call: TRBD1 (6 bases). The germline gives CDR1 DFQATT, CDR2 SNEGSKA (reference sequence). The CDR3 runs 14 residues. Trimming cost V 3 bases and J 5 bases, with 13 bases left between them. CDR3 bases: TGCAGTGCTAGTGGCACAGGGCCCAATGAAAAACTGTTTTTT. Translating it yields CSASGTGPNEKLFF.